The rows below give T cell receptor beta chains drawn from one sample of a study of cytotoxic CD8 clonotypes in ibrutinib-treated CLL. TCRdb keeps only in-frame clones here, not all; method: immunoSEQ multiplex PCR. This sample has some 300,000 clones; more than 65% occur once, and the top ten carry over 5%. Specimen: PBMCs, collected before ibrutinib treatment. These receptors were taken from a human donor with chronic lymphocytic leukemia. CDR3s include the opening cysteine and the closing phenylalanine or tryptophan. The D gene is left open where the match is weak. Clone size is not always given. Where it is, it says once, few, many or a class for expanded clones.

abundance: .; d_gene: TRBD2; j_gene: TRBJ2-3; v_gene: TRBV7-8; CDR3nt: TGTGCCAGCAGCTTGACTAGCTGGGATACGCAGTATTTT; CDR3aa: CASSLTSWDTQYF
abundance: few; d_gene: TRBD1; j_gene: TRBJ2-1; v_gene: TRBV7-9; CDR3nt: TGTGCCAGCAGCTGGGACAGGGGGCGTGAGCAGTTCTTC; CDR3aa: CASSWDRGREQFF
abundance: .; d_gene: .; j_gene: TRBJ2-1; v_gene: TRBV14; CDR3nt: TGTGCCAGCAGCCTACAGGTTGTGGACAATGAGCAGTTCTTC; CDR3aa: CASSLQVVDNEQFF
abundance: .; d_gene: .; j_gene: TRBJ2-2; v_gene: TRBV30; CDR3nt: TGTGCCTGGAGTACCCAGGCCCCGGACACCGGGGAGCTGTTTTTT; CDR3aa: CAWSTQAPDTGELFF
abundance: few; d_gene: .; j_gene: TRBJ1-2; v_gene: TRBV19; CDR3nt: TGTGCCAGTAGTGCCCACAGGGCTGGCTACACCTTC; CDR3aa: CASSAHRAGYTF
abundance: .; d_gene: .; j_gene: TRBJ1-2; v_gene: TRBV9; CDR3nt: TGTGCCAGCAGCTCTTCCTCCTATGGCTACACCTTC; CDR3aa: CASSSSSYGYTF
abundance: .; d_gene: TRBD2; j_gene: TRBJ2-3; v_gene: TRBV27; CDR3nt: TGTGCCAGCAGTGAGATCCTAGCGGGAGATACGCAGTATTTT; CDR3aa: CASSEILAGDTQYF
abundance: .; d_gene: .; j_gene: TRBJ1-5; v_gene: TRBV15; CDR3nt: TGTGCCACCAGCAGACAGAACAATCAGCCCCAGCATTTT; CDR3aa: CATSRQNNQPQHF
abundance: .; d_gene: TRBD1; j_gene: TRBJ2-2; v_gene: TRBV4-2; CDR3nt: TGTGCCAGCAGCCAAGGTCACAGGGGCGGGGGGGAGCTGTTTTTT; CDR3aa: CASSQGHRGGGELFF
abundance: few; d_gene: .; j_gene: TRBJ2-2; v_gene: TRBV9; CDR3nt: TGTGCCAGCAGCGTAGGGGACTTAAACACCGGGGAGCTGTTTTTT; CDR3aa: CASSVGDLNTGELFF
abundance: .; d_gene: TRBD1; j_gene: TRBJ2-3; v_gene: TRBV5-1; CDR3nt: TGCGCCAGCAGCAACGGACAGGGGGCGGGAGATACGCAGTATTTT; CDR3aa: CASSNGQGAGDTQYF
abundance: .; d_gene: .; j_gene: TRBJ2-6; v_gene: TRBV10-1; CDR3nt: TGCGCCAGCAGTGCCGCTATCCAGGGCCCTGTATCTGGGGCCAACGTCCTGACTTTC; CDR3aa: CASSAAIQGPVSGANVLTF
abundance: .; d_gene: .; j_gene: TRBJ2-5; v_gene: TRBV4-2; CDR3nt: TGTGCCAGCAGCCAAGAACCGTTTCAAGAGACCCAGTACTTC; CDR3aa: CASSQEPFQETQYF
abundance: .; d_gene: .; j_gene: TRBJ1-4; v_gene: TRBV5-1; CDR3nt: TGCGCCAGCAGACCCCGTGGGGGATCTACCGTTATGACCGAAAAACTGTTTTTT; CDR3aa: CASRPRGGSTVMTEKLFF
abundance: few; d_gene: .; j_gene: TRBJ2-5; v_gene: TRBV25-1; CDR3nt: TGTGCCAGCAGTGAAGTCAACCGTCGGGAGACCCAGTACTTC; CDR3aa: CASSEVNRRETQYF
abundance: .; d_gene: .; j_gene: TRBJ2-5; v_gene: TRBV6-5; CDR3nt: TGTGCCAGCAGCATCCTACGAGAACGGGAGACCCAGTACTTC; CDR3aa: CASSILRERETQYF
abundance: .; d_gene: .; j_gene: TRBJ2-7; v_gene: TRBV5-6; CDR3nt: TGTGCCAGCAGCTTCCGGGGTGGCAACGAGCAGTACTTC; CDR3aa: CASSFRGGNEQYF
abundance: .; d_gene: .; j_gene: TRBJ1-5; v_gene: TRBV21-1; CDR3nt: TGTGCCAGCAGCAAAGTGGTTGGACATAGCAATCAGCCCCAGCATTTT; CDR3aa: CASSKVVGHSNQPQHF
abundance: .; d_gene: .; j_gene: TRBJ2-1; v_gene: TRBV30; CDR3nt: TGTGCCTGGAGTAGCAGGCCGAGCTCCTACAATGAGCAGTTCTTC; CDR3aa: CAWSSRPSSYNEQFF
abundance: .; d_gene: TRBD2; j_gene: TRBJ2-2; v_gene: TRBV28; CDR3nt: TGTGCCAGCAGTTTACGGGCTCCCCTAGCGGGAGCGAACACCGGGGAGCTGTTTTTT; CDR3aa: CASSLRAPLAGANTGELFF
abundance: .; d_gene: .; j_gene: TRBJ2-5; v_gene: TRBV5-5; CDR3nt: TGTGCCAGCAGCGGGAGTTTCCAGACCCAGTACTTC; CDR3aa: CASSGSFQTQYF
abundance: .; d_gene: .; j_gene: TRBJ2-2; v_gene: TRBV5-4; CDR3nt: TGTGCCAGCAGCCCCCCGGGAGAGTACACCGGGGAGCTGTTTTTT; CDR3aa: CASSPPGEYTGELFF
abundance: .; d_gene: .; j_gene: TRBJ2-1; v_gene: TRBV5-8; CDR3nt: TGTGCCAGCAGCCTGAGCAGGGGCACCTACAATGAGCAGTTCTTC; CDR3aa: CASSLSRGTYNEQFF
abundance: .; d_gene: .; j_gene: TRBJ2-7; v_gene: TRBV10-1; CDR3nt: TGCGCCAGCAGTGATTCGATCCAAATCTACGAGCAGTACTTC; CDR3aa: CASSDSIQIYEQYF
abundance: .; d_gene: .; j_gene: TRBJ2-1; v_gene: TRBV7-8; CDR3nt: TGTGCCAGCAGCTTAGGACGGGTAGATGAGCAGTTCTTC; CDR3aa: CASSLGRVDEQFF
abundance: .; d_gene: .; j_gene: TRBJ2-7; v_gene: TRBV7-9; CDR3nt: TGTGCCAGCAGCTTAGCAGGGGAGGCCTACGAGCAGTACTTC; CDR3aa: CASSLAGEAYEQYF
abundance: once; d_gene: TRBD1; j_gene: TRBJ1-1; v_gene: TRBV5-4; CDR3nt: TGTGCCAGCAGCGCGGGACAGCGGACTGAAGCTTTCTTT; CDR3aa: CASSAGQRTEAFF
abundance: .; d_gene: .; j_gene: TRBJ1-4; v_gene: TRBV5-1; CDR3nt: TGCGCCAGCAGCTCAATGACGGACAGTGGAAAACTGTTTTTT; CDR3aa: CASSSMTDSGKLFF
abundance: .; d_gene: TRBD2; j_gene: TRBJ2-2; v_gene: TRBV7-6; CDR3nt: TGTGCCAGCAGCAAAACTAGCGGGGGAAACACCGGGGAGCTGTTTTTT; CDR3aa: CASSKTSGGNTGELFF
abundance: .; d_gene: .; j_gene: TRBJ2-7; v_gene: TRBV29-1; CDR3nt: TGCAGCGTTGAGGTAGGAAAAACCTACGAGCAGTACTTC; CDR3aa: CSVEVGKTYEQYF
abundance: .; d_gene: TRBD1; j_gene: TRBJ2-1; v_gene: TRBV28; CDR3nt: TGTGCCAGCAGACCCAACAGGGGCCATCTCGGTGAGCAGTTCTTC; CDR3aa: CASRPNRGHLGEQFF
abundance: once; d_gene: TRBD2; j_gene: TRBJ2-5; v_gene: TRBV6-1; CDR3nt: TGTGCCAGCAGACCGGGACTAGCGGGGAAGGGGACCCAGTACTTC; CDR3aa: CASRPGLAGKGTQYF
abundance: .; d_gene: .; j_gene: TRBJ1-2; v_gene: TRBV28; CDR3nt: TGTGCCAGCAGCAGGACGGGGTATGGCTACACCTTC; CDR3aa: CASSRTGYGYTF
abundance: .; d_gene: .; j_gene: TRBJ2-2; v_gene: TRBV4-3; CDR3nt: TGCGCCAGCAGCCAATTAGGGGGGGATGTCCCCGGGGAGCTGTTTTTT; CDR3aa: CASSQLGGDVPGELFF
abundance: .; d_gene: TRBD1; j_gene: TRBJ1-2; v_gene: TRBV11-2; CDR3nt: TGTGCCAGCAGCTCGAACAGGGGTAACTATGGCTACACCTTC; CDR3aa: CASSSNRGNYGYTF
abundance: .; d_gene: TRBD2; j_gene: TRBJ2-1; v_gene: TRBV7-7; CDR3nt: TGTGCTAGCAGCTCCAGACTAGCGGGGCACAATGAGCAGTTCTTC; CDR3aa: CASSSRLAGHNEQFF
abundance: .; d_gene: .; j_gene: TRBJ2-3; v_gene: TRBV9; CDR3nt: TGTGCCAGCAGCGTAGTGTTAGATACGCAGTATTTT; CDR3aa: CASSVVLDTQYF
abundance: .; d_gene: .; j_gene: TRBJ2-2; v_gene: TRBV11-3; CDR3nt: TGTGCCAGCAGCTTAGCCAGCGACAGGATGAACACCGGGGAGCTGTTTTTT; CDR3aa: CASSLASDRMNTGELFF
abundance: .; d_gene: TRBD1; j_gene: TRBJ2-2; v_gene: TRBV6-4; CDR3nt: TGTGCCAGCAGTGCTCGACAGGGCACCGGGGAGCTGTTTTTT; CDR3aa: CASSARQGTGELFF
abundance: few; d_gene: .; j_gene: TRBJ2-7; v_gene: TRBV15; CDR3nt: TGTGCCACCAGCAGGGACGACTACCACTACGAGCAGTACTTC; CDR3aa: CATSRDDYHYEQYF
abundance: once; d_gene: .; j_gene: TRBJ1-1; v_gene: TRBV10-3; CDR3nt: TGTGCCATCAGTCAGGGATGGGCTGAAGCTTTCTTT; CDR3aa: CAISQGWAEAFF
abundance: .; d_gene: TRBD2; j_gene: TRBJ2-7; v_gene: TRBV10-3; CDR3nt: TGTGCCATACGGGCCTGGACTAGCGAAGCCTTGCGGTCCTACGAGCAGTACTTC; CDR3aa: CAIRAWTSEALRSYEQYF
abundance: .; d_gene: .; j_gene: TRBJ1-1; v_gene: TRBV18; CDR3nt: TGTGCCAGCTCCCCCACACAAGACACTGAAGCTTTCTTT; CDR3aa: CASSPTQDTEAFF
abundance: .; d_gene: .; j_gene: TRBJ2-1; v_gene: TRBV9; CDR3nt: TGTGCCAGCACCCTGGGGCCTAGCAGAAACGTGGGTGAGCAGTTCTTC; CDR3aa: CASTLGPSRNVGEQFF
abundance: .; d_gene: .; j_gene: TRBJ2-4; v_gene: TRBV27; CDR3nt: TGTGCCAGCATAAGGGACGAGGCCAAAAACATTCAGTACTTC; CDR3aa: CASIRDEAKNIQYF
abundance: .; d_gene: .; j_gene: TRBJ2-3; v_gene: TRBV7-9; CDR3nt: TGTGCCAGCAGCTTAGAATGGGTGGAGGATACGCAGTATTTT; CDR3aa: CASSLEWVEDTQYF
abundance: .; d_gene: TRBD2; j_gene: TRBJ2-5; v_gene: TRBV7-8; CDR3nt: TGTGCCAGCAGCCCCGGGGGGAACACCCAAGAGACCCAGTACTTC; CDR3aa: CASSPGGNTQETQYF
abundance: .; d_gene: TRBD2; j_gene: TRBJ2-1; v_gene: TRBV7-2; CDR3nt: TGTGCCAGCAGAAGCGGGGGTGAGCAGTTCTTC; CDR3aa: CASRSGGEQFF